This T cell receptor (beta chain) comes out of a study of blood T cell repertoires in COVID-19. Study-wide background: The United States, Italy and Spain supplied acute and convalescent COVID-19 samples.

This clone was counted once. The V end lost 6 bases, the J end lost 5 bases, and 13 bases lay between the germline ends. This CDR3 region has 14 residues. Germline CDR1 and CDR2: KGHDR and SFDVKD. This table comes from immunoSEQ multiplex PCR, and its TCRdb copy is limited to in-frame clones, with some not included. The sample records roughly 30,000 clones, about 92% being singletons. J is TRBJ1-5 and V is TRBV24-1, with D possibly being TRBD1 (6 bases). Specimen: peripheral blood. This TCR derives from a woman aged 70-85 years with COVID-19, enrolled during active disease. CDR3 protein: CATSPQGFDQPQHF. In DNA form, the CDR3 reads TGTGCCACCAGTCCCCAGGGGTTCGATCAGCCCCAGCATTTT.